This record looks at one T cell receptor (beta chain) sequence and its context. The data are from a study of blood T cell repertoires in COVID-19. Assay used: immunoSEQ multiplex PCR; TCRdb lists only in-frame clones, some missing. The data hold about 98,000 clones, with 75% to 90% observed a single time. Germline CDR1 SGHTA, CDR2 FQGNSA. This CDR3 is 18 amino acids long. V was clipped by 4 bases and J by 1 base; unmatched bases: 4. The specimen sequenced was peripheral blood. The TCR was taken from a human donor in a cohort sampled during active COVID-19. The chain has TRBV7-2 and TRBJ2-1; 16 nucleotides line up with TRBD2. The CDR3 nucleotides are TGTGCCAGCAGCTCCGCGGGACTAGCGGGGGGGTCCTACAATGAGCAGTTCTTC. Encoded protein: CASSSAGLAGGSYNEQFF.